This entry concerns a single T cell receptor beta chain. The CDR3 loop spans 15 amino acids. Germline loops: CDR1 SGHVS, CDR2 FQNEAQ. V shed 5 bases, J shed 3 bases, and the junction held 8 bases outside the gene matches. These data belong to a study of blood T cells in healthy people across ages. A second PCR of about 6 to 12 cycles used a sample-barcoded 5' primer and a J-beta primer mix. One entry per CDR3 protein results from TCRdb running MiXCR on the 5' RACE reads. The table shows some 1,800,000 distinct CDR3 sequences, with approximately 40% occurring only once. The chain uses TRBV7-8 and TRBJ2-3; 7 bases fit TRBD2. Sequenced material: blood. The receptor was derived from a human donor in good health. CDR3 residues: CASSVSGVGTDTQYF. CDR3 bases: TGTGCCAGCAGCGTAAGCGGGGTTGGTACAGATACGCAGTATTTT.